Listed below are T cell receptor beta chains from one sample, sequenced in a study of blood T cells in healthy people across ages. A single record per CDR3 protein comes from TCRdb applying MiXCR to the 5' RACE reads. The sample contains approximately 790,000 distinct CDR3 sequences, around two thirds of which appear only once. Source material: blood. These TCRs come from a man aged 25 to 40 in good health. Both conserved end residues are part of each CDR3. A D gene is named only where the DNA matches it firmly. A clone size is listed for some rows: how often the clone was seen (once, few, many), or a class if it is expanded.

j_call: TRBJ2-7; v_call: TRBV6-5; d_call: NA; clone_size: NA; cdr3_nt: TGTGCCAGCAGTTACGGCGGCAGGGCGAACGAGCAGTACTTC; cdr3_aa: CASSYGGRANEQYF
j_call: TRBJ2-7; v_call: TRBV29-1; d_call: TRBD1; clone_size: NA; cdr3_nt: TGCAGCGTTGCAACAGGGGTGCGCTCCTACGAGCAGTACTTC; cdr3_aa: CSVATGVRSYEQYF
j_call: TRBJ2-4; v_call: TRBV27; d_call: NA; clone_size: NA; cdr3_nt: TGTGCCAGCAGTTTAGGCGGGGGCGAGGCCAAAAACATTCAGTACTTC; cdr3_aa: CASSLGGGEAKNIQYF
j_call: TRBJ2-1; v_call: TRBV3-1; d_call: NA; clone_size: NA; cdr3_nt: TGTGCCAGCAGCCCGTCCCAGGGTTACAATGAGCAGTTCTTC; cdr3_aa: CASSPSQGYNEQFF
j_call: TRBJ2-7; v_call: TRBV27; d_call: NA; clone_size: NA; cdr3_nt: TGTGCCAGCAGTTTAAGGACAGAAGGATACGAGCAGTACTTC; cdr3_aa: CASSLRTEGYEQYF
j_call: TRBJ2-5; v_call: TRBV3-1; d_call: NA; clone_size: NA; cdr3_nt: TGTGCCAGCAGCCAATCCAGGGAGACCCAGTACTTC; cdr3_aa: CASSQSRETQYF
j_call: TRBJ2-3; v_call: TRBV9; d_call: TRBD2; clone_size: few; cdr3_nt: TGTGCCAGCAGCCCAGAACCTAGCGGGGGGGCACCAGATACGCAGTATTTT; cdr3_aa: CASSPEPSGGAPDTQYF
j_call: TRBJ2-4; v_call: TRBV30; d_call: TRBD1; clone_size: NA; cdr3_nt: TGTGCCTGGAGGTCCCAGGGGCAGGGGGTGATAATAGCCAAGAACATTCAGTACTTC; cdr3_aa: CAWRSQGQGVIIAKNIQYF
j_call: TRBJ1-2; v_call: TRBV29-1; d_call: NA; clone_size: NA; cdr3_nt: TGCAGCGTCGCGACGGCTACTAACTATGGCTACATCTTC; cdr3_aa: CSVATATNYGYIF
j_call: TRBJ1-2; v_call: TRBV25-1; d_call: NA; clone_size: few; cdr3_nt: TGTGCCAGCAGTGTACAGGGTTGGGGCTACACCTTC; cdr3_aa: CASSVQGWGYTF
j_call: TRBJ2-3; v_call: TRBV5-1; d_call: TRBD2; clone_size: NA; cdr3_nt: TGCGCCAGCAGCTTGGGCGGACTAGACGGGCAGTATTTT; cdr3_aa: CASSLGGLDGQYF
j_call: TRBJ2-7; v_call: TRBV2; d_call: NA; clone_size: NA; cdr3_nt: TGTGCCAGCAGTGTTGGGGGCCCGGGGTACGAGCAGTACTTC; cdr3_aa: CASSVGGPGYEQYF
j_call: TRBJ1-6; v_call: TRBV6-5; d_call: NA; clone_size: NA; cdr3_nt: TGTGCCAGCAGCCGGGGTCTCGGTAATTCACCCCTCCACTTT; cdr3_aa: CASSRGLGNSPLHF
j_call: TRBJ2-7; v_call: TRBV28; d_call: NA; clone_size: NA; cdr3_nt: TGTGCCAGCAGTTCCGTGCCCTCCTACGAGCAGTACTTC; cdr3_aa: CASSSVPSYEQYF
j_call: TRBJ1-5; v_call: TRBV9; d_call: NA; clone_size: NA; cdr3_nt: TGTGCCAGCAGCCCCCGACTTACAGGGATAGGCAGCAATCAGCCCCAGCATTTT; cdr3_aa: CASSPRLTGIGSNQPQHF
j_call: TRBJ1-4; v_call: TRBV7-2; d_call: NA; clone_size: NA; cdr3_nt: TGTGCCAGCAGCTTACAAGCAACTAATGAAAAACTGTTTTTT; cdr3_aa: CASSLQATNEKLFF
j_call: TRBJ2-5; v_call: TRBV28; d_call: NA; clone_size: once; cdr3_nt: TGTGCCAGCAGTCAACTAGGGGGGCACTCCCGCGAGACCCAGTACTTC; cdr3_aa: CASSQLGGHSRETQYF
j_call: TRBJ1-2; v_call: TRBV3-1; d_call: NA; clone_size: NA; cdr3_nt: TGTGCCAGCAGCCAAGACAGGGGAATAGCTAACTATGGCTACACCTTC; cdr3_aa: CASSQDRGIANYGYTF
j_call: TRBJ2-7; v_call: TRBV25-1; d_call: NA; clone_size: NA; cdr3_nt: TGTGCCAGCAGTGGGGTTAATTTGGGCGAGCAGTACTTC; cdr3_aa: CASSGVNLGEQYF
j_call: TRBJ2-1; v_call: TRBV27; d_call: NA; clone_size: NA; cdr3_nt: TGTGCCAGCAGTTTGACCCCGGGTATAGGAGAGGAGGATGAGCAGTTCTTC; cdr3_aa: CASSLTPGIGEEDEQFF
j_call: TRBJ2-1; v_call: TRBV15; d_call: NA; clone_size: few; cdr3_nt: TGTGCCACCAGCGGGGCCTCCGGGCGGGGTGAGCAGTTCTTC; cdr3_aa: CATSGASGRGEQFF
j_call: TRBJ1-2; v_call: TRBV7-8; d_call: TRBD1; clone_size: NA; cdr3_nt: TGTGCCAGCAGCCCATCACCGGGACAGGGGGTTTATGGCTACACCTTC; cdr3_aa: CASSPSPGQGVYGYTF
j_call: TRBJ2-7; v_call: TRBV5-5; d_call: TRBD1; clone_size: NA; cdr3_nt: TGTGCCAGCAGCTTGGAGGCAGGGGGTAATCTCGAGCAGTACTTC; cdr3_aa: CASSLEAGGNLEQYF
j_call: TRBJ2-3; v_call: TRBV4-3; d_call: NA; clone_size: NA; cdr3_nt: TGCGCCAGCAGCCTTACGAACACAGATACGCAGTATTTT; cdr3_aa: CASSLTNTDTQYF
j_call: TRBJ2-4; v_call: TRBV27; d_call: NA; clone_size: few; cdr3_nt: TGTGCCAGCAGTTCTAGTATAAACATTCAGTACTTC; cdr3_aa: CASSSSINIQYF
j_call: TRBJ1-1; v_call: TRBV6-2/TRBV6-3; d_call: NA; clone_size: NA; cdr3_nt: TGTGCCAGCAGTTTTGTAGACAGGCCGAACACTGAAGCTTTCTTT; cdr3_aa: CASSFVDRPNTEAFF
j_call: TRBJ2-5; v_call: TRBV5-1; d_call: TRBD1; clone_size: NA; cdr3_nt: TGCGCCAGCAGCTTGGAAGGGGGCGATGTGGAGACCCAGTACTTC; cdr3_aa: CASSLEGGDVETQYF
j_call: TRBJ2-5; v_call: TRBV7-3; d_call: NA; clone_size: NA; cdr3_nt: TGTGCCAGCAGCCCCGGACAGTCTTGGGGGGGTCGCCAAGAGACCCAGTACTTC; cdr3_aa: CASSPGQSWGGRQETQYF
j_call: TRBJ2-5; v_call: TRBV6-5; d_call: NA; clone_size: NA; cdr3_nt: TGTGCCAGCAACCGGAGAGGGAAAGAGACCCAGTACTTC; cdr3_aa: CASNRRGKETQYF
j_call: TRBJ2-7; v_call: TRBV7-9; d_call: NA; clone_size: many; cdr3_nt: TGTGCCAGCAGCTTACGACTGGGCGAGCAGTACTTC; cdr3_aa: CASSLRLGEQYF
j_call: TRBJ2-1; v_call: TRBV30; d_call: NA; clone_size: NA; cdr3_nt: TGTGCCTGGAGTGACGGGATCTCCTACAATGAGCAGTTCTTC; cdr3_aa: CAWSDGISYNEQFF
j_call: TRBJ1-2; v_call: TRBV15; d_call: TRBD1; clone_size: NA; cdr3_nt: TGTGCCACCAGCAGAGATCGAGACAGGGGGGCCTATGGCTACACCTTC; cdr3_aa: CATSRDRDRGAYGYTF
j_call: TRBJ1-5; v_call: TRBV6-5; d_call: TRBD1; clone_size: NA; cdr3_nt: TGTGCCAGCACCCAACGGGCAGGGGGCTTCAATCAGCCCCAGCATTTT; cdr3_aa: CASTQRAGGFNQPQHF
j_call: TRBJ1-6; v_call: TRBV27; d_call: NA; clone_size: few; cdr3_nt: TGTGCCAGCAGTCCACAGGTCTGGGATTCACCCCTCCACTTT; cdr3_aa: CASSPQVWDSPLHF
j_call: TRBJ2-1; v_call: TRBV20-1; d_call: TRBD2; clone_size: NA; cdr3_nt: TGCAGTGCTCCTCCTGCGGGGGGGCCATCCAATGAGCAGTTCTTC; cdr3_aa: CSAPPAGGPSNEQFF
j_call: TRBJ2-1; v_call: TRBV14; d_call: NA; clone_size: few; cdr3_nt: TGTGCCAGCAGCCCCCCCACTAGTGCTCTCACCTACAATGAGCAGTTCTTC; cdr3_aa: CASSPPTSALTYNEQFF
j_call: TRBJ1-2; v_call: TRBV7-9; d_call: NA; clone_size: NA; cdr3_nt: TGTGCCAGCAGCCTACGGGACAAGACTAACTATGGCTACACCTTC; cdr3_aa: CASSLRDKTNYGYTF
j_call: TRBJ1-6; v_call: TRBV7-2; d_call: NA; clone_size: NA; cdr3_nt: TGTGCCAGCAGCTTGGGAAGCCAGAATTCACCCCTCCACTTT; cdr3_aa: CASSLGSQNSPLHF
j_call: TRBJ2-1; v_call: TRBV4-3; d_call: TRBD2; clone_size: NA; cdr3_nt: TGCGCCAGCAGCCAAGATTCCGCTGCGGGGGGGGGACATGAGCAGTTCTTC; cdr3_aa: CASSQDSAAGGGHEQFF
j_call: TRBJ2-7; v_call: TRBV20-1; d_call: NA; clone_size: NA; cdr3_nt: TGCAGTGCTAGAGCTTCGGGCCTGACTTCCTACGAGCAGTACTTC; cdr3_aa: CSARASGLTSYEQYF
j_call: TRBJ2-5; v_call: TRBV5-4; d_call: NA; clone_size: NA; cdr3_nt: TGTGCCAACAGCTTGATAAGGGGCTCACAAGAGACCCAGTACTTC; cdr3_aa: CANSLIRGSQETQYF
j_call: TRBJ2-3; v_call: TRBV5-1; d_call: TRBD1; clone_size: NA; cdr3_nt: TGCGCCAGCAGCCGTTCCGGGACAGGAGACACAGATACGCAGTATTTT; cdr3_aa: CASSRSGTGDTDTQYF
j_call: TRBJ2-5; v_call: TRBV29-1; d_call: TRBD1; clone_size: NA; cdr3_nt: TGCAGCGTTGTGCGGACAGGGGAGCAGTACTTC; cdr3_aa: CSVVRTGEQYF
j_call: TRBJ2-5; v_call: TRBV3-1; d_call: NA; clone_size: few; cdr3_nt: TGTGCCAGCAGCCCCGGGACTGCCTCTGAGACCCAGTACTTC; cdr3_aa: CASSPGTASETQYF
j_call: TRBJ2-1; v_call: TRBV11-2; d_call: NA; clone_size: NA; cdr3_nt: TGTGCCAGCAGCCCAGGTGGATGGAATGAGCAGTTCTTC; cdr3_aa: CASSPGGWNEQFF
j_call: TRBJ2-7; v_call: TRBV20-1; d_call: NA; clone_size: NA; cdr3_nt: TGCAGTGCTAGAGAGGACGTGAGCTCCTGCAATGAGCAGTACTTC; cdr3_aa: CSAREDVSSCNEQYF
j_call: TRBJ1-2; v_call: TRBV5-6; d_call: TRBD1; clone_size: NA; cdr3_nt: TGTGCCAGCAGCTCTACCGGACAGGGATCCAACTATGGCTACACCTTC; cdr3_aa: CASSSTGQGSNYGYTF
j_call: TRBJ2-7; v_call: TRBV20-1; d_call: NA; clone_size: NA; cdr3_nt: TGCAGTGCTAGAAACCGGGACGGCCCTACCGGCGAGCAGTACTTC; cdr3_aa: CSARNRDGPTGEQYF